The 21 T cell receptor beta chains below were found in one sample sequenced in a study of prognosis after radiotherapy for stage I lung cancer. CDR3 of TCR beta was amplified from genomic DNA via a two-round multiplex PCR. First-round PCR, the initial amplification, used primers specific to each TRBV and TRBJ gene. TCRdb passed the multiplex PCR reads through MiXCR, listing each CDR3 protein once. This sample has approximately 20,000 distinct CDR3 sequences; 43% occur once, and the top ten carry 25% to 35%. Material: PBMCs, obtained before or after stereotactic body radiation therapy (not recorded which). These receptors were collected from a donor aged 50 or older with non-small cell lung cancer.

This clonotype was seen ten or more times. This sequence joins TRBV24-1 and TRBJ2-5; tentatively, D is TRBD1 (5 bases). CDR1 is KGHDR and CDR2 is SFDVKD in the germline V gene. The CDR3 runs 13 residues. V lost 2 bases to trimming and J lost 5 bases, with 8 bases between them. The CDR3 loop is CATSDSGRETQYF. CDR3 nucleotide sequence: TGTGCCACCAGTGATTCAGGGCGGGAGACCCAGTACTTC.

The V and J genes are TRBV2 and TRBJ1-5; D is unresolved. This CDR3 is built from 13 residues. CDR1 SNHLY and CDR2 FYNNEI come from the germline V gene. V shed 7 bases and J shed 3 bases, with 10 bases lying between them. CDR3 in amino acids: CASIRDINQPQHF. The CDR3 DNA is TGTGCCAGCATTCGAGATATCAATCAGCCCCAGCATTTT.

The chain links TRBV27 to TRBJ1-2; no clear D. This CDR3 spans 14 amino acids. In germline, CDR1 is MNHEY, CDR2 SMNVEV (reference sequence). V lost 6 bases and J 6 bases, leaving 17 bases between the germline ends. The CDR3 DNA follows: TGTGCCAGCAGACAACATGGTAGAATGGATGGCTACACCTTC. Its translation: CASRQHGRMDGYTF.

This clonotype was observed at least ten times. CDR3 in DNA: TGTGCCAGCAGTCAAACAGGGTTGCCTTTCTTT. Protein product: CASSQTGLPFF. The chain uses TRBV3-1 and TRBJ1-1, with D maybe TRBD1 (6 bases). CDR1 is LGHDT and CDR2 is YNNKEL in the germline V gene (reference sequence). The CDR3 totals 11 residues. V lost 6 bases and J lost 12, with 14 bases in between.

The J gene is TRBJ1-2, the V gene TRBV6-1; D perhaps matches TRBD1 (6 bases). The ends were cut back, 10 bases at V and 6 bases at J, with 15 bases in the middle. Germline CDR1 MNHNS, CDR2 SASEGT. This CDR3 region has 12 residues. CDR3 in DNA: TGTGCCACTTTGGGGGGGGGGCATGGCTACACCTTC. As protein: CATLGGGHGYTF.

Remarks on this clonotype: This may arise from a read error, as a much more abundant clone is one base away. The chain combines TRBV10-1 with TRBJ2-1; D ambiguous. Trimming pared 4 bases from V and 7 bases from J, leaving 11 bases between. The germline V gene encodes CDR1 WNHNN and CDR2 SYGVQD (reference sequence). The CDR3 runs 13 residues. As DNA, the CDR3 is TGCGCCAGCAGTGGGAGAAGCTGGAATGAGCAGTTCTTC. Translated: CASSGRSWNEQFF.

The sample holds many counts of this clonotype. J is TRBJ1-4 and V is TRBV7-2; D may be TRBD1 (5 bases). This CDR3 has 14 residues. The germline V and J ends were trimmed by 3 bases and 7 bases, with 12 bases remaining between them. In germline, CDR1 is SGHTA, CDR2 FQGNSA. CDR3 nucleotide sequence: TGTGCCAGCAGCTTGGCCGGGACTGCTGAAAAACTGTTTTTT. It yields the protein CASSLAGTAEKLFF.

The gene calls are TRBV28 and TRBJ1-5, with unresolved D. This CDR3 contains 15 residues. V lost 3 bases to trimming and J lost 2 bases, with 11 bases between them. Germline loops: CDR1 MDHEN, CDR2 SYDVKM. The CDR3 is CASSFLKGGNQPQHF. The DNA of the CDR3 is TGTGCCAGCAGTTTTTTGAAGGGAGGCAATCAGCCCCAGCATTTT. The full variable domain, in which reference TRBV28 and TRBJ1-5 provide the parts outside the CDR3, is DVKVTQSSRYLVKRTGEKVFLECVQDMDHENMFWYRQDPGLGLRLIYFSYDVKMKEKGDIPEGYSVSREKKERFSLILESASTNQTSMYLCASSFLKGGNQPQHFGDGTRLSIL.

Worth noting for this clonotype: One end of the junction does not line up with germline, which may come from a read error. The CDR3 region has the DNA TGTGCCAGCAGTTTGTCGACAGGTTTCGAGCATTACTTT. Protein sequence: CASSLSTGFEHYF. The gene calls are TRBV6-5 and TRBJ2-7, with a tentative D call TRBD1 (6 bases). CDR1 MNHEY and CDR2 SVGAGI come from the germline V gene. CDR3 length equals 13 residues.

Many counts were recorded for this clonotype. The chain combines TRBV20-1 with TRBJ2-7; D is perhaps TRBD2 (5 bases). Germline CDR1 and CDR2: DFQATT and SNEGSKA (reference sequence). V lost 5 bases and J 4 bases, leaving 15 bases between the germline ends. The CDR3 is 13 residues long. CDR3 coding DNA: TGCAGTGCTCCCCGGGTTTCGGGGTACGAGCAGTACTTC. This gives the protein CSAPRVSGYEQYF.

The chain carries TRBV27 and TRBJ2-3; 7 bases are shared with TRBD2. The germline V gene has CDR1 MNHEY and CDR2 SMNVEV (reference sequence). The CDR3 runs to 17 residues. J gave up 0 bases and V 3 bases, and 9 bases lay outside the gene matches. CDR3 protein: CASSFGRDYLSTDTQYF. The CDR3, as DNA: TGTGCCAGCAGTTTTGGCCGGGACTACCTAAGCACAGATACGCAGTATTTT.

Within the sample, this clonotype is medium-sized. The CDR3 sequence: CATSDHSGGITGELFF. In DNA form, the CDR3 reads TGTGCCACCAGTGATCATAGCGGGGGAATAACCGGGGAGCTGTTTTTT. The gene calls are TRBV24-1 and TRBJ2-2; TRBD2 agrees at 9 bases. Trimming cost V 3 bases and J 5 bases; bases outside gene matches: 6. This CDR3 is built from 16 residues. CDR1 and CDR2 (germline): KGHDR, SFDVKD.

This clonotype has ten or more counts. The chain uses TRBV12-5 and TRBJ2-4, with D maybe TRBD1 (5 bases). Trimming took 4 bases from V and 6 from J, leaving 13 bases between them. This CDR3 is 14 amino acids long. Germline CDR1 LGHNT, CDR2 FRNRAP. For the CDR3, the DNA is TGTGCTAGTGGTTCTTCACAGGTCACAAACATTCAGTACTTC. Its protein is CASGSSQVTNIQYF.

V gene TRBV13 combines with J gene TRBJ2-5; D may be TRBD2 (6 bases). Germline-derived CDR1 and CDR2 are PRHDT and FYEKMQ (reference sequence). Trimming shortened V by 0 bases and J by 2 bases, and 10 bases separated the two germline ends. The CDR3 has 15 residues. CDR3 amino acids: CASSLGWAGQETQYF. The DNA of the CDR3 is TGTGCCAGCAGCTTAGGATGGGCGGGACAAGAGACCCAGTACTTC.

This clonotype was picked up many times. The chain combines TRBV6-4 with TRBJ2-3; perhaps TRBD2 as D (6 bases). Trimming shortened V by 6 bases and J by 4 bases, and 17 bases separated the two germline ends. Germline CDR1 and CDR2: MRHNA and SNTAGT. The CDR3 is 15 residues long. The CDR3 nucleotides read TGTGCCAGCAGCGGGGGAGCTAGCGCCCCAGATACGCAGTATTTT. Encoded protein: CASSGGASAPDTQYF.

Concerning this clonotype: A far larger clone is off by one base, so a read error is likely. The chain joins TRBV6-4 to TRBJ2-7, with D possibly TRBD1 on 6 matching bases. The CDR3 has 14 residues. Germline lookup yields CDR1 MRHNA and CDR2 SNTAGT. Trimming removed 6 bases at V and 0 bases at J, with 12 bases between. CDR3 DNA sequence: TGTGCCAGCAGACCCGTACAGGGCTCCTACGAGCAGTACTTC. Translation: CASRPVQGSYEQYF.

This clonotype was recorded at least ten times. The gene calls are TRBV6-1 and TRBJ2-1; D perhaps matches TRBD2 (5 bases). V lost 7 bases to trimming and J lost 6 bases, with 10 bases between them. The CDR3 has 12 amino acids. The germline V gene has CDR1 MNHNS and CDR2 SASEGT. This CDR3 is CASTTRINEQFF. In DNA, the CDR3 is TGTGCCAGCACAACTAGAATCAATGAGCAGTTCTTC.

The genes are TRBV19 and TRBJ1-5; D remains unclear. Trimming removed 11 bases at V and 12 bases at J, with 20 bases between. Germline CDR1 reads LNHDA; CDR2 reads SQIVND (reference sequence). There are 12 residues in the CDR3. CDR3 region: CAVSIEGRVQHF. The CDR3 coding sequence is TGTGCCGTTAGTATAGAAGGCCGGGTCCAGCATTTT.

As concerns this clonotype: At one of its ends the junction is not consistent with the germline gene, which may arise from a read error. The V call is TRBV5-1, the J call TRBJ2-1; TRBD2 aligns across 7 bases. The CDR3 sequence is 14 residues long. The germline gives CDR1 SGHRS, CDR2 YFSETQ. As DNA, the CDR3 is TGCGCCAGCAGCCGCGGCCAGAGCGGGAATGAGCAGCTCTTC. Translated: CASSRGQSGNEQLF.

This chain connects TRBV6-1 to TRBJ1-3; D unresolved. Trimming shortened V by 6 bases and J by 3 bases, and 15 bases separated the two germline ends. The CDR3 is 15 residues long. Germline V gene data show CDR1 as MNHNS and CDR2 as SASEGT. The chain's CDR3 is CASRDGSSGGNTIYF. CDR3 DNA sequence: TGTGCCAGCAGGGACGGGTCCTCGGGTGGAAACACCATATATTTT.

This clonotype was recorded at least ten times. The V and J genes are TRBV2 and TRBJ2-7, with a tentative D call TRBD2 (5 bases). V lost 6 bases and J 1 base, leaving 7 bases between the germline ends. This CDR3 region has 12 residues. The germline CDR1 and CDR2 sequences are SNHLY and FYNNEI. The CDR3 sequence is CASRRESYEQYF. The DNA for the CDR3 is TGTGCCAGCAGGAGGGAATCCTACGAGCAGTACTTC. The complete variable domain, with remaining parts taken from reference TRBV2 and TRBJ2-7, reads EPEVTQTPSHQVTQMGQEVILRCVPISNHLYFYWYRQILGQKVEFLVSFYNNEISEKSEIFDDQFSVERPDGSNFTLKIRSTKLEDSAMYFCASRRESYEQYFGPGTRLTVT.